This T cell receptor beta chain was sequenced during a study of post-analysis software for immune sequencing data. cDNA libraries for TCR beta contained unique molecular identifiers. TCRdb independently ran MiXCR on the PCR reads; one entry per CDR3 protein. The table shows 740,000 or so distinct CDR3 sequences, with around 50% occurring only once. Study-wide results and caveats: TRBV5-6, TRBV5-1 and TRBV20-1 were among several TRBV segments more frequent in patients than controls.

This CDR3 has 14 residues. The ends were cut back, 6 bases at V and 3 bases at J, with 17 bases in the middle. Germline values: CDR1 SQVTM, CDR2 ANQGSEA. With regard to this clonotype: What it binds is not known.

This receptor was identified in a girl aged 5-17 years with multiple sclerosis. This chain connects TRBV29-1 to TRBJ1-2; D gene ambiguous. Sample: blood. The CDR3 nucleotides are TGCAGCGTACTCTGGCTAGCCCCATACTATGGCTACACCTTC. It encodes CSVLWLAPYYGYTF.